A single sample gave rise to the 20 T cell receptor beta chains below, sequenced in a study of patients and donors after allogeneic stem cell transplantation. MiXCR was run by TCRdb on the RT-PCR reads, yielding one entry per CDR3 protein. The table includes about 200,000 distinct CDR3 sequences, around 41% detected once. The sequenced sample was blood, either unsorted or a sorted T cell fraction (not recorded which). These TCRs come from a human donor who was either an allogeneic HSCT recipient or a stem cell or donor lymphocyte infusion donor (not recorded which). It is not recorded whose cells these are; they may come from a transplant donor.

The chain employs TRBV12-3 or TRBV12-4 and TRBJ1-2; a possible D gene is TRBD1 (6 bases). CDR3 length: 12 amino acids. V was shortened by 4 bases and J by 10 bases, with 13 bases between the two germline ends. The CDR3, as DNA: TGTGCCAGCAGTTCTAGACAGGACTACTACACCTTC. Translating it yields CASSSRQDYYTF.

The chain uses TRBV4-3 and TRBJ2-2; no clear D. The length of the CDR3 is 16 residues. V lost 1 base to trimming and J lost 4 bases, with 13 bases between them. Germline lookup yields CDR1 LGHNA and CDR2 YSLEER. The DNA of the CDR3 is TGCGCCAGCAGCCAAGTTGTAGATCCGGGCACCGGGGAGCTGTTTTTT. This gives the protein CASSQVVDPGTGELFF.

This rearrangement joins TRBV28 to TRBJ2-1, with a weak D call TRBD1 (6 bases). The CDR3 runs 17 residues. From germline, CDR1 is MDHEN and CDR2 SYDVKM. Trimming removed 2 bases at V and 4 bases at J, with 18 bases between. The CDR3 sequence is CASSLGVDSPLYNEQFF. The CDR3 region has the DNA TGTGCCAGCAGTTTAGGGGTGGACAGTCCACTTTACAATGAGCAGTTCTTC.

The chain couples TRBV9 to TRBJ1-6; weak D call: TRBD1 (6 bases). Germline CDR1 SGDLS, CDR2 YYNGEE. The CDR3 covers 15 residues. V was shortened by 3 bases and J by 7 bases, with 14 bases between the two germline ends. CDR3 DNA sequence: TGTGCCAGCAGCGGGCCACAGGGTACGAATTCACCCCTCCACTTT. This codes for CASSGPQGTNSPLHF. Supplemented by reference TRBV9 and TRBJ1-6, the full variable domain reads DSGVTQTPKHLITATGQRVTLRCSPRSGDLSVYWYQQSLDQGLQFLIQYYNGEERAKGNILERFSAQQFPDLHSELNLSSLELGDSALYFCASSGPQGTNSPLHFGNGTRLTVT.

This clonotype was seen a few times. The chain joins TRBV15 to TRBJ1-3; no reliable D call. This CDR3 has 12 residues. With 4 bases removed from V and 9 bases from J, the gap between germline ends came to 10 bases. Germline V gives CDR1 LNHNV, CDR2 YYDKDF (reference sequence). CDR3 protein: CATSIPFGTIYF. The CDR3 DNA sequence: TGTGCCACCAGCATTCCTTTCGGCACCATATATTTT.

CDR3 sequence: CASSQGYSNQPQHF. CDR3 coding DNA: TGTGCCAGCAGCCAGGGTTATAGCAATCAGCCCCAGCATTTT. This rearrangement joins TRBV27 to TRBJ1-5, with D perhaps TRBD1 (5 bases). This CDR3 comprises 14 residues. V gave up 6 bases and J gave up 0 bases, with 9 bases separating them. Germline loops: CDR1 MNHEY, CDR2 SMNVEV (reference sequence).

This CDR3 is CASSQGPGEGNNSPLHF. CDR3 coding DNA: TGTGCCAGCAGCCAAGGGCCGGGTGAAGGGAATAATTCACCCCTCCACTTT. V is TRBV4-2 and J is TRBJ1-6; D gene unclear. Trimming stripped 1 base from V and 5 bases from J, with 15 bases between. CDR1 is LGHNA and CDR2 is YNFKEQ in the germline V gene. The CDR3 runs to 17 residues.

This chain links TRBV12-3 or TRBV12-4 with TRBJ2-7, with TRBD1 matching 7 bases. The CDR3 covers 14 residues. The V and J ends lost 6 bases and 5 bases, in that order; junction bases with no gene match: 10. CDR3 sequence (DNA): TGTGCCAGCAGCCAAGAGACAGGGCCCCACGAGCAGTACTTC. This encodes CASSQETGPHEQYF.

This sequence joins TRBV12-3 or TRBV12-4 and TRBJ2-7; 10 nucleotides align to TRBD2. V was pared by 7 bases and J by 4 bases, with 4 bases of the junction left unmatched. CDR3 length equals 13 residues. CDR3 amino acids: CASTSGRGYEQYF. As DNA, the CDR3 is TGTGCCAGCACGAGCGGGAGGGGATACGAGCAGTACTTC.

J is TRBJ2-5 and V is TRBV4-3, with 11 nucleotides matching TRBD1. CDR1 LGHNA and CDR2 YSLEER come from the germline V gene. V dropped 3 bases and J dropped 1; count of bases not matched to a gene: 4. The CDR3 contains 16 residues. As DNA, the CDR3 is TGCGCCAGCAGCCAGGGGACAGGGGGACGCCAAGAGACCCAGTACTTC. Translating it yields CASSQGTGGRQETQYF.

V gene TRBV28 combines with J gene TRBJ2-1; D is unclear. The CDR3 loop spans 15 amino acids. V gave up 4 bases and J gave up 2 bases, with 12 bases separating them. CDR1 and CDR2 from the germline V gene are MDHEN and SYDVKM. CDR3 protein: CASSSPPVTYNEQFF. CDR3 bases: TGTGCCAGCAGTTCCCCCCCCGTAACCTACAATGAGCAGTTCTTC.

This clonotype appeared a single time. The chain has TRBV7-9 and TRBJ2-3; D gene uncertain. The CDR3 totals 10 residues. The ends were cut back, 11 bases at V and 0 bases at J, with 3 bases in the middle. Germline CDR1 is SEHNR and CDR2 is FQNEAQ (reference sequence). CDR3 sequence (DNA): TGTGCCCCTAGCACAGATACGCAGTATTTT. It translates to CAPSTDTQYF. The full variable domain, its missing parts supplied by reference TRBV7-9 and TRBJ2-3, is DTGVSQNPRHKITKRGQNVTFRCDPISEHNRLYWYRQTLGQGPEFLTYFQNEAQLEKSRLLSDRFSAERPKGSFSTLEIQRTEQGDSAMYLCAPSTDTQYFGPGTRLTVL.

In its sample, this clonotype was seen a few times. The DNA for the CDR3 is TGTGCCACCAATCAACAGGAACTTATGAACACTGAAGCTTTCTTT. Its protein product is CATNQQELMNTEAFF. The chain recombines TRBV12-3 or TRBV12-4 with TRBJ1-1; D perhaps matches TRBD1 (5 bases). This CDR3 is built from 15 residues. The ends were cut back, 10 bases at V and 0 bases at J, with 18 bases in the middle.

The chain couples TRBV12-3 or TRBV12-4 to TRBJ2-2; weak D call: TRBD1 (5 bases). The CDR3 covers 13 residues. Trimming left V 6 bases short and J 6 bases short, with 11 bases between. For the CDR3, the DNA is TGTGCCAGCAGCCTTCAGGGCGCCGGGGAGCTGTTTTTT. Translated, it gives CASSLQGAGELFF.

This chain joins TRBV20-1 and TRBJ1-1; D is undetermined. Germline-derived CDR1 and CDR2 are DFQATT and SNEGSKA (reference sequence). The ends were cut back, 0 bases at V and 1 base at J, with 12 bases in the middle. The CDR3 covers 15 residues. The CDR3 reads CSARDLAARNTEAFF. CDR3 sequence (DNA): TGCAGTGCTAGAGATTTGGCGGCCAGGAACACTGAAGCTTTCTTT.

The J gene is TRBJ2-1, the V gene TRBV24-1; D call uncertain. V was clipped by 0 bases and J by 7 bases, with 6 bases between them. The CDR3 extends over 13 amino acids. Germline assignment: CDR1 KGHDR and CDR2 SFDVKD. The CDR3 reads CATSDLLANEQFF. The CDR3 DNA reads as TGTGCCACCAGTGATTTGCTGGCGAATGAGCAGTTCTTC.

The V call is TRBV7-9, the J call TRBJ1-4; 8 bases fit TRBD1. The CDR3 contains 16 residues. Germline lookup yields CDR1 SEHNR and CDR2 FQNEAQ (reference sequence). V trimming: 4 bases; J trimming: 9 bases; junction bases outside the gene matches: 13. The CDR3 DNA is TGTGCCAGCAGCTCCAGTCGACAGGGGACATTGAAAAAACTGTTTTTT. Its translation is CASSSSRQGTLKKLFF.

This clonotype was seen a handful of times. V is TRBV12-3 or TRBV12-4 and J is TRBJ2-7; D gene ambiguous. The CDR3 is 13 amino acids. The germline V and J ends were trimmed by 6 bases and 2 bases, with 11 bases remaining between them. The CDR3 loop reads CASSPSRAYEQYF. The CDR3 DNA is TGTGCCAGCAGCCCCTCTAGGGCCTACGAGCAGTACTTC.

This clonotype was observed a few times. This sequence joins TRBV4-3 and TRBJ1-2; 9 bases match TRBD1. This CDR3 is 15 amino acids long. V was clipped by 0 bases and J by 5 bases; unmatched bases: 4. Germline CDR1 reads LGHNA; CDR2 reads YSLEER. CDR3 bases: TGCGCCAGCAGCCAAGATGGGGGACAGGGATATGGCTACACCTTC. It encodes CASSQDGGQGYGYTF.

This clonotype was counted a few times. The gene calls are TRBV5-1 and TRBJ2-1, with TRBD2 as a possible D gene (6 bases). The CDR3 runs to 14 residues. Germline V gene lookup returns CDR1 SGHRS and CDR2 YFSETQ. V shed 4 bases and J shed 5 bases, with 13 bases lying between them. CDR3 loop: CASSLTRTNNEQFF. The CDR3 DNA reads TGCGCCAGCAGCCTAACTCGGACTAACAATGAGCAGTTCTTC.